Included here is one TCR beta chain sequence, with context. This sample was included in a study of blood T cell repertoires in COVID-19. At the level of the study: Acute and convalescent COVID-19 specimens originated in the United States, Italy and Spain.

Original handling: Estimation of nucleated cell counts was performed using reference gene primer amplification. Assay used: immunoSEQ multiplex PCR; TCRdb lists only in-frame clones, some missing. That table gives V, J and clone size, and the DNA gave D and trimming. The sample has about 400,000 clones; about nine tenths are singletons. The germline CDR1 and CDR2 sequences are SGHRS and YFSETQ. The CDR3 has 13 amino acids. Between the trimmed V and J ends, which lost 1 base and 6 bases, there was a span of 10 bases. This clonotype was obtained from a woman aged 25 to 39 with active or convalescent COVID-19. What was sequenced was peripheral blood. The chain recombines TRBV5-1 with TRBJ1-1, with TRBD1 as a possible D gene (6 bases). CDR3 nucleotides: TGCGCCAGCAGCTTGAATCAGGGGTCTGAAGCTTTCTTT. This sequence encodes CASSLNQGSEAFF.